A single sample gave rise to the 15 T cell receptor beta chains below, sequenced in a study of PD-1 blockade in classical Hodgkin lymphoma. Stated time point: cycle 4 day 1 (C4D1), after about 6 weeks of nivolumab. Every patient relapsed after autologous stem cell transplantation, and brentuximab vedotin exposure varied. Profiled with immunoSEQ multiplex PCR; TCRdb holds only in-frame clones, not every one. The sample lists some 22,000 clones; about 70% were seen once. Here the sequenced sample was peripheral blood mononuclear cells (PBMCs), taken before the fourth cycle of nivolumab. These receptors originate from a human donor with classical Hodgkin lymphoma.

V usage is TRBV5-5 and J usage is TRBJ1-2, with 7 bases fitting TRBD1. CDR3 length equals 14 residues. J gave up 3 bases and V 4 bases, and 6 bases lay outside the gene matches. Germline CDR1 is SGHKS and CDR2 is YYEKEE (reference sequence). The CDR3 region has the DNA TGTGCCAGCAGCAGACAGGGTTTCGACTATGGCTACACCTTC. Protein product: CASSRQGFDYGYTF. The complete variable domain, with remaining parts taken from reference TRBV5-5 and TRBJ1-2, reads DAGVTQSPTHLIKTRGQQVTLRCSPISGHKSVSWYQQVLGQGPQFIFQYYEKEERGRGNFPDRFSARQFPNYSSELNVNALLLGDSALYLCASSRQGFDYGYTFGSGTRLTVV.

The J gene is TRBJ2-2, the V gene TRBV6-1; a weak D match, TRBD2 (6 bases). The germline V and J ends were trimmed by 8 bases and 9 bases, with 13 bases remaining between them. This CDR3 is built from 12 residues. The V gene's germline CDR1 is MNHNS and CDR2 SASEGT. CDR3 amino acids: CASGTLSRELFF. The CDR3 DNA sequence: TGTGCCAGCGGGACTCTCAGCCGGGAGCTGTTTTTT.

The chain employs TRBV6-1 and TRBJ2-3; TRBD2 matches at 13 bases. Germline lookup yields CDR1 MNHNS and CDR2 SASEGT. This CDR3 is built from 16 residues. Losses at the gene ends were 2 bases for V and 11 bases for J; bases not matched to a gene: 10. The DNA of the CDR3 is TGTGCCAGCAGTGAAACCGGGACTAGCGGGATTAAGAGGCAGTATTTT. Translation: CASSETGTSGIKRQYF.

The J gene is TRBJ1-1, the V gene TRBV5-5, with D unresolved. This CDR3 spans 13 amino acids. The V end lost 0 bases, the J end lost 3 bases, and 6 bases lay between the germline ends. Germline V CDR1 and CDR2: SGHKS, YYEKEE (reference sequence). In nucleotides, the CDR3 is TGTGCCAGCAGCTTGGTGGCATACACTGAAGCTTTCTTT. As protein: CASSLVAYTEAFF.

This clone is labeled as medium-sized. The chain links TRBV10-3 to TRBJ1-4, with D uncertain. The CDR3 length is 15 residues. Trimming shortened V by 0 bases and J by 6 bases, and 11 bases separated the two germline ends. Germline CDR1 is ENHRY and CDR2 is SYGVKD. The DNA of the CDR3 is TGTGCCATCAGTGAGTCGTGGGGTGGGGATGAAAAACTGTTTTTT. This encodes CAISESWGGDEKLFF.

The chain recombines TRBV20-1 with TRBJ2-7; D remains unclear. V was shortened by 1 base and J by 6 bases, with 4 bases between the two germline ends. CDR1 is DFQATT, CDR2 SNEGSKA, per germline (reference sequence). The CDR3 loop spans 10 amino acids. CDR3 loop: CSARGGEQYF. As DNA, the CDR3 is TGCAGTGCTAGAGGCGGCGAGCAGTACTTC.

The chain joins TRBV9 to TRBJ2-7; the D gene is possibly TRBD2 (6 bases). CDR1 is SGDLS and CDR2 is YYNGEE in the germline V gene. V lost 0 bases, J lost 5 bases, and 9 bases lay in between. This CDR3 has 13 amino acids. In DNA, the CDR3 is TGTGCCAGCAGCGTAGAGGGAGGACACGAGCAGTACTTC. Residues: CASSVEGGHEQYF.

This rearrangement joins TRBV10-1 to TRBJ2-1, with D perhaps assigned TRBD1 or TRBD2 (5 bases each). Germline values: CDR1 WNHNN, CDR2 SYGVQD (reference sequence). This CDR3 contains 14 residues. V lost 8 bases and J lost 2, with 13 bases in between. The CDR3 coding sequence is TGCGCCAGCTCGAGCTCGGGGCCCTACAATGAGCAGTTCTTC. Its protein is CASSSSGPYNEQFF.

The rearrangement uses TRBV14 and TRBJ1-4, with 7 bases that match TRBD1. Germline lookup yields CDR1 SGHDN and CDR2 FVKESK. The CDR3 runs to 15 residues. Germline trimming cut 3 bases from V and 5 bases from J; bases unmatched to any gene: 6. This CDR3 is CASSHKTGSNEKLFF. The CDR3 bases are TGTGCCAGCAGCCACAAGACAGGGTCCAATGAAAAACTGTTTTTT. The full variable domain, with the rest looked up from reference TRBV14 and TRBJ1-4, is EAGVTQFPSHSVIEKGQTVTLRCDPISGHDNLYWYRRVMGKEIKFLLHFVKESKQDESGMPNNRFLAERTGGTYSTLKVQPAELEDSGVYFCASSHKTGSNEKLFFGSGTQLSVL.

This clone was detected only a few times. V gene TRBV2 combines with J gene TRBJ2-1; weak D call: TRBD2 (6 bases). Trimming removed 6 bases at V and 10 bases at J, with 25 bases between. Germline lookup yields CDR1 SNHLY and CDR2 FYNNEI. The CDR3 is 16 amino acids. DNA of the CDR3: TGTGCCAGCAGAGGTTTGGGGGGAATCAGGTTTAAGGAGCAGTTCTTC. It yields the protein CASRGLGGIRFKEQFF.

V and J are TRBV19 and TRBJ1-2, with D unresolved. Per germline, CDR1 LNHDA and CDR2 SQIVND (reference sequence). This CDR3 has 15 amino acids. V lost 3 bases, J lost 4 bases, and 15 bases lay in between. The CDR3 DNA follows: TGTGCCAGTAGTATGTCCGGAGCGGGGTTCTATGGCTACACCTTC. Translating it yields CASSMSGAGFYGYTF.

The J gene is TRBJ1-5, the V gene TRBV6-6; D is perhaps TRBD1 (5 bases). Trimming pared 3 bases from V and 4 bases from J, leaving 10 bases between. Germline V gives CDR1 MNHNY, CDR2 SVGAGI (reference sequence). This CDR3 is 14 amino acids long. CDR3 loop: CASSYADTNQPQHF. The CDR3 nucleotides read TGTGCCAGCAGTTATGCGGACACAAATCAGCCCCAGCATTTT.

This clone showed up just a few times. The V call is TRBV28, the J call TRBJ1-5; TRBD1 agrees at 9 bases. Trimming at V came to 3 bases and at J to 5 bases, leaving 5 bases not matched to a gene. The CDR3 is 15 residues long. Germline V lookup: CDR1 MDHEN, CDR2 SYDVKM. The CDR3 coding sequence is TGTGCCAGCAGTTTTATGGGACAGGGCCATCAGCCCCAGCATTTT. This sequence encodes CASSFMGQGHQPQHF. Full variable domain (outside the CDR3, taken from reference TRBV28 and TRBJ1-5): DVKVTQSSRYLVKRTGEKVFLECVQDMDHENMFWYRQDPGLGLRLIYFSYDVKMKEKGDIPEGYSVSREKKERFSLILESASTNQTSMYLCASSFMGQGHQPQHFGDGTRLSIL.

This chain uses TRBV29-1 with TRBJ2-3, with D perhaps TRBD1 (6 bases). The CDR3 spans 12 residues. Germline lookup yields CDR1 SQVTM and CDR2 ANQGSEA. The V and J ends lost 7 bases and 3 bases respectively, with 11 bases between them. The DNA of the CDR3 is TGCAGCGGCTCAGGGGAGACAGATACGCAGTATTTT. Translated, it gives CSGSGETDTQYF.

The chain is built from TRBV18 and TRBJ2-7, with 11 positions matching TRBD2. CDR1 and CDR2 (germline): KGHSH, LQKENI. With 2 bases clipped from V and 6 bases from J, the junction kept 9 bases outside the gene matches. The CDR3 consists of 16 residues. The DNA of the CDR3 is TGTGCCAGCTCACCATTATTGGGACTAGCGGACTCCGAGCAGTACTTC. Translated: CASSPLLGLADSEQYF.